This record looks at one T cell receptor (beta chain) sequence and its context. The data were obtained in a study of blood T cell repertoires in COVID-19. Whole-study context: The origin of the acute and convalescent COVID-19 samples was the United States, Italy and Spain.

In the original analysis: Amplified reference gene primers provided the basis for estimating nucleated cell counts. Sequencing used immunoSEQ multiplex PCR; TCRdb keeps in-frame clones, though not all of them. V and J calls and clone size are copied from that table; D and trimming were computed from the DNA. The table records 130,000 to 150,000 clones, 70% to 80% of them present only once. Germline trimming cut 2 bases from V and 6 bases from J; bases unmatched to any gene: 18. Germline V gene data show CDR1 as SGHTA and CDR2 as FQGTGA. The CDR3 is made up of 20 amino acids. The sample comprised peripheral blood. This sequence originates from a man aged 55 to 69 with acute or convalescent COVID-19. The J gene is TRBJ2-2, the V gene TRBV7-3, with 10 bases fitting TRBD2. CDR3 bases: TGTGCCAGCAGCTTACTTGGAATTACTAGCGGGATGAGGGGGCCCGGGGAGCTGTTTTTT. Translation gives CASSLLGITSGMRGPGELFF. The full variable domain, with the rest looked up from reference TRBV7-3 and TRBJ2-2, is GAGVSQTPSNKVTEKGKYVELRCDPISGHTALYWYRQSLGQGPEFLIYFQGTGAADDSGLPNDRFFAVRPEGSVSTLKIQRTERGDSAVYLCASSLLGITSGMRGPGELFFGEGSRLTVL.